The entry below gives a single T cell receptor beta chain sequence along with its context. Original data processing: Reference gene primer amplification gave estimated nucleated cell counts. Sequencing was performed with immunoSEQ multiplex PCR; in TCRdb, only in-frame clones are kept and a portion is missing. The DNA was the basis for D and trimming; V, J and clone size are from that table. The table shows 73,000 or so clones, with approximately 83% occurring only once. The sample comes from a study of blood T cell repertoires in COVID-19. Study details: Italy, Spain and the United States were the sources of the convalescent and acute COVID-19 samples.

Sequencing input: peripheral blood. This clonotype was sampled from a woman in her sixties or seventies with acute or convalescent COVID-19.

The CDR3 spells CASSERGDQPQHF. The CDR3 nucleotides are TGCGCCAGCAGTGAACGGGGGGATCAGCCCCAGCATTTT. The chain uses TRBV10-1 and TRBJ1-5, with D possibly TRBD1 on 5 matching bases. CDR3 length: 13 residues. The V gene's germline CDR1 is WNHNN and CDR2 SYGVQD (reference sequence). Trimming left V 3 bases short and J 5 bases short, with 8 bases between.